A single TCR beta chain is shown here with its context. V lost 5 bases and J lost 6, with 16 bases in between. This CDR3 has 14 amino acids. Looked up from germline, CDR1 is SGHVS and CDR2 is FQNEAQ. These data originate in a study of blood T cell repertoires in COVID-19. Across the study: Whether acute or convalescent, the COVID-19 samples came from the United States, Italy and Spain. Nucleic acid was either cDNA or gDNA, and it came from T cells, B-cell-depleted T cells, or PBMCs.

Authors' methods: Reference gene primer amplification gave estimated nucleated cell counts. Data came from immunoSEQ multiplex PCR; TCRdb stores just in-frame clones and leaves some out. Clonal size and the V and J genes are those of that table, whereas D and trimming came from the DNA. The sample records about 51,000 clones, under 95% being singletons. This receptor was identified in a middle-aged man with acute or convalescent COVID-19. The sample taken for sequencing was peripheral blood. The V and J genes are TRBV7-8 and TRBJ1-2; D is perhaps TRBD1 (6 bases). CDR3 in DNA: TGTGCCAGCAGCGTAGGCAGGTCAGGGGATGGCTACACCTTC. It translates to CASSVGRSGDGYTF. Together with reference TRBV7-8 and TRBJ1-2, the CDR3 gives the full variable domain: GAGVSQSPRYKVAKRGQDVALRCDPISGHVSLFWYQQALGQGPEFLTYFQNEAQLDKSGLPSDRFFAERPEGSVSTLKIQRTQQEDSAVYLCASSVGRSGDGYTFGSGTRLTVV.